This T cell receptor beta chain emerged from a study of tumor and adjacent non-tumor tissue in lung cancer. Overall study: On average, productive TCRbeta reads reached about 4.17 million per sample.

In this sample, this clonotype turned up a few times. This could be a read error, since a much larger clone is one nucleotide away. The library came from three nested PCR rounds adapted from ARM-PCR protocols. In TCRdb, the multiplex PCR reads were re-called with MiXCR into one record per CDR3 protein. The sample lists tens of thousands of distinct CDR3 sequences, about 60% occurring once. The CDR3 loop spans 14 amino acids. Germline V lookup: CDR1 SGHRS, CDR2 YFSETQ. Trimming took 4 bases from V and 3 from J, leaving 14 bases between them. This sample's RNA came from whole unsorted tissue. The TCR sequence derives from a man aged 45 to 65 with non-small cell lung cancer. The chain is built from TRBV5-1 and TRBJ2-7, with D tentatively TRBD1 (6 bases). The specimen was lung tumor tissue. The CDR3 sequence is CASSPRDKLYEQYF. In nucleotides, the CDR3 is TGCGCCAGCAGCCCCCGGGACAAGCTCTACGAGCAGTACTTC.